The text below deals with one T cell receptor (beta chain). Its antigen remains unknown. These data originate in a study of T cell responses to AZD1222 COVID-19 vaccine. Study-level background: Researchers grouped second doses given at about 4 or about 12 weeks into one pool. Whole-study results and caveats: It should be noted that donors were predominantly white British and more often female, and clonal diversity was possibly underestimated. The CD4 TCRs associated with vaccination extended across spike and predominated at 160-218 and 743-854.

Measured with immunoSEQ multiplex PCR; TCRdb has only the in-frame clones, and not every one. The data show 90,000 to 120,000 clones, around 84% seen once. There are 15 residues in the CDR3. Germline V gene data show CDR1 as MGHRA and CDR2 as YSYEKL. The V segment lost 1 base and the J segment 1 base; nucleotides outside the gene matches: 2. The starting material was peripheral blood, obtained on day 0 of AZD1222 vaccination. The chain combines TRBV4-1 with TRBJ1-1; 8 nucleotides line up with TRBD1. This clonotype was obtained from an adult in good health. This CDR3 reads CASSQVDRENTEAFF. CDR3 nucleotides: TGCGCCAGCAGCCAAGTGGACAGGGAGAACACTGAAGCTTTCTTT.